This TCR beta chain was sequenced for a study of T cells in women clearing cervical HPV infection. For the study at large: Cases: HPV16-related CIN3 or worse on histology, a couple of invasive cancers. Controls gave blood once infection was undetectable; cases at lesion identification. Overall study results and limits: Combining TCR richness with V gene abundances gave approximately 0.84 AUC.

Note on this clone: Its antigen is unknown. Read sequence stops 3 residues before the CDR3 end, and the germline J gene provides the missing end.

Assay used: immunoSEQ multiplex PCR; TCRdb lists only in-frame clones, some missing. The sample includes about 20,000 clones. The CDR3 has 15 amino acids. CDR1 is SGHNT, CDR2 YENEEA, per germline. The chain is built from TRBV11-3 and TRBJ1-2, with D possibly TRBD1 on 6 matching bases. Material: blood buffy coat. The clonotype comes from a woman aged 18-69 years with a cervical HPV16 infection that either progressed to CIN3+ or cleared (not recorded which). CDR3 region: CASSAQRGLTDTYTF. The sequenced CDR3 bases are TGTGCCAGCAGCGCCCAGCGGGGGCTCACAGATACC.